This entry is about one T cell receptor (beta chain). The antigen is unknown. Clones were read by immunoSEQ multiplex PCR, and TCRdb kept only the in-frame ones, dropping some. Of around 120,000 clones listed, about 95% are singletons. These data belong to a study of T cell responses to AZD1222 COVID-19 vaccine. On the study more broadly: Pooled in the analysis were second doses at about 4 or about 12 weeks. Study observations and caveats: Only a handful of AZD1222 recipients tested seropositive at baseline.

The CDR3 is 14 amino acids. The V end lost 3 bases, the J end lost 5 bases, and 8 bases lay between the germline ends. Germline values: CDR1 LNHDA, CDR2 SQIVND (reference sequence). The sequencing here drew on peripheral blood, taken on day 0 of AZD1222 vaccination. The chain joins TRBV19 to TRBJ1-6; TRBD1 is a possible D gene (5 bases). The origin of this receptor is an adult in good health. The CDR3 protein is CASSIGGHNSPLHF. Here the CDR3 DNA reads TGTGCCAGTAGTATCGGGGGACATAATTCACCCCTCCACTTT.